Each of the 19 T cell receptor beta chains below was sequenced from the same sample in a study of graft-versus-host responses after intestinal transplantation (dated by TCRdb to the early 2020s). No antigen has been assigned to these receptors. This specimen's time point label, interpreted: cells obtained before transplantation from donor or recipient. Library construction relied on the immunoSEQ multiplex PCR assay. TCRdb took over this immuneACCESS table, retaining in-frame rearrangements with V and J assigned. Such tables are incomplete; in checked studies, under half of the missing clones stem from an unresolved V gene, and the remainder is unexplained. The sample records under 90,000 clones, under 95% of which are singletons. The ten most abundant clones make up under 0.4% of the sample. This sample comprised unstimulated CD4+ T cells sorted from spleen or lymph node cells, obtained before transplant. These receptors all come from a human donor who was the organ donor for an intestinal transplant.

As regards this clone: Within the sample, other DNA sequences also encode this same CDR3. This chain connects TRBV25-1 to TRBJ2-3; TRBD1 is a possible D gene (5 bases). CDR3 length: 13 residues. The germline V gene encodes CDR1 MGHDK and CDR2 SYGVNS. V lost 3 bases, J lost 1 base, and 5 bases lay in between. The CDR3 sequence: CASSDRGTDTQYF. CDR3 nucleotides: TGTGCCAGCAGTGACAGGGGCACAGATACGCAGTATTTT.

The chain joins TRBV2 to TRBJ2-7, with 13 positions matching TRBD2. V lost 6 bases and J lost 4; bases outside the gene matches: 6. The CDR3 is 15 residues long. Germline-derived CDR1 and CDR2 are SNHLY and FYNNEI. Here the CDR3 reads CASSAGTSGEYEQYF. CDR3 DNA sequence: TGTGCCAGCAGCGCCGGGACTAGCGGGGAATACGAGCAGTACTTC.

The chain has TRBV7-9 and TRBJ2-5; D may be TRBD1 (5 bases). Looked up from germline, CDR1 is SEHNR and CDR2 is FQNEAQ (reference sequence). This CDR3 has 15 residues. Deletions cut 2 bases from V and 4 bases from J, with 14 bases between. CDR3 sequence reads: CASSLRTFGAETQYF. The CDR3 DNA follows: TGTGCCAGCAGCTTAAGAACTTTTGGGGCAGAGACCCAGTACTTC.

This sequence joins TRBV30 and TRBJ2-3; D may be TRBD2 (6 bases). The CDR3 is 14 amino acids. Trimming cost V 5 bases and J 0 bases, with 12 bases left between them. In germline, CDR1 is GTSNPN, CDR2 SVGIG (reference sequence). The CDR3 DNA is TGTGCCTGGTCGCCGGGACTTAGCACAGATACGCAGTATTTT. Its protein is CAWSPGLSTDTQYF.

The V and J genes are TRBV7-3 and TRBJ2-3; D is perhaps TRBD2 (7 bases). There are 19 residues in the CDR3. Trimming left V 5 bases short and J 7 bases short, with 31 bases between. From germline, CDR1 is SGHTA and CDR2 FQGTGA. CDR3 nucleotide sequence: TGTGCCAGCAGCCCACATGGGGGTCTAGGGGGGGCGGAGACCAATACGCAGTATTTT. Protein product: CASSPHGGLGGAETNTQYF. The full variable domain, with the rest looked up from reference TRBV7-3 and TRBJ2-3, is GAGVSQTPSNKVTEKGKYVELRCDPISGHTALYWYRQSLGQGPEFLIYFQGTGAADDSGLPNDRFFAVRPEGSVSTLKIQRTERGDSAVYLCASSPHGGLGGAETNTQYFGPGTRLTVL.

The chain is built from TRBV19 and TRBJ1-2; TRBD1 aligns across 10 bases. Germline assignment: CDR1 LNHDA and CDR2 SQIVND (reference sequence). The CDR3 is 15 residues long. V dropped 2 bases and J dropped 4; count of bases not matched to a gene: 4. CDR3 loop: CASSITGQGTYGYTF. The CDR3 DNA reads as TGTGCCAGTAGTATAACGGGACAGGGGACCTATGGCTACACCTTC.

The chain is built from TRBV11-3 and TRBJ2-5; D may be TRBD2 (7 bases). The CDR3 spans 14 residues. Per germline, CDR1 SGHNT and CDR2 YENEEA. With 2 bases removed from V and 2 bases from J, the gap between germline ends came to 9 bases. This chain's CDR3 is CASSLRGGQETQYF. The CDR3 DNA follows: TGTGCCAGCAGCTTAAGGGGGGGTCAAGAGACCCAGTACTTC.

The V call is TRBV6-1, the J call TRBJ1-6; no reliable D call. Germline-derived CDR1 and CDR2 are MNHNS and SASEGT. With 5 bases removed from V and 10 bases from J, the gap between germline ends came to 15 bases. The CDR3 has 14 amino acids. CDR3 bases: TGTGCCAGCAGTTATTCCGGGAAGAGATCACCCCTCCACTTT. Translated, it gives CASSYSGKRSPLHF.

The gene calls are TRBV7-2 and TRBJ2-4, with 13 nucleotides matching TRBD2. This CDR3 has 18 residues. V gave up 4 bases and J gave up 0 bases; unmatched junction bases: 6. The germline V gene has CDR1 SGHTA and CDR2 FQGNSA. The DNA for the CDR3 is TGTGCCAGCAGCTCGAGACTAGCGGGGGGTCTAGCCAAAAACATTCAGTACTTC. Amino acid sequence: CASSSRLAGGLAKNIQYF.

The rearrangement uses TRBV7-9 and TRBJ1-1; D gene ambiguous. The length of the CDR3 is 15 residues. Looked up from germline, CDR1 is SEHNR and CDR2 is FQNEAQ (reference sequence). V gave up 3 bases and J gave up 2 bases, with 13 bases separating them. CDR3 DNA sequence: TGTGCCAGCAGCTTCCTAACCTTCCAAAACACTGAAGCTTTCTTT. Its protein product is CASSFLTFQNTEAFF. Full variable domain (missing parts from reference TRBV7-9 and TRBJ1-1): DTGVSQNPRHKITKRGQNVTFRCDPISEHNRLYWYRQTLGQGPEFLTYFQNEAQLEKSRLLSDRFSAERPKGSFSTLEIQRTEQGDSAMYLCASSFLTFQNTEAFFGQGTRLTVV.

The chain employs TRBV19 and TRBJ2-7, with D perhaps matching TRBD1 (6 bases). CDR1 is LNHDA and CDR2 is SQIVND in the germline V gene (reference sequence). The CDR3 extends over 15 amino acids. The germline V and J ends were trimmed by 5 bases and 6 bases, with 20 bases remaining between them. The chain's CDR3 is CASSVTAGTFAEQYF. CDR3 nucleotides: TGTGCCAGTAGTGTGACAGCCGGGACATTTGCCGAGCAGTACTTC.

The chain employs TRBV30 and TRBJ1-6, with D unclear. The CDR3 is made up of 17 amino acids. Per germline, CDR1 GTSNPN and CDR2 SVGIG (reference sequence). Deletions cut 0 bases from V and 7 bases from J, with 19 bases between. CDR3 region: CAWSVTLGFFGNSPLHF. Written as DNA, the CDR3 is TGTGCCTGGAGTGTAACTCTGGGTTTTTTCGGGAATTCACCCCTCCACTTT.

CDR3 sequence reads: CASSLQASTDTQYF. CDR3 coding DNA: TGTGCCAGTAGTCTGCAGGCTAGCACAGATACGCAGTATTTT. The V gene is TRBV19, the J gene TRBJ2-3; D remains ambiguous. In germline, CDR1 is LNHDA, CDR2 SQIVND (reference sequence). The V end was cut by 5 bases, the J end by 0 bases, with 9 bases between. There are 14 residues in the CDR3.

CDR3 in DNA: TGCGCCAGCAGCCGCGAAGCGGGGTATCAGCCCCAGCATTTT. This gives the protein CASSREAGYQPQHF. V usage is TRBV4-1 and J usage is TRBJ1-5, with unresolved D. Germline V gene lookup returns CDR1 MGHRA and CDR2 YSYEKL. Trimming took 4 bases from V and 5 from J, leaving 12 bases between them. There are 14 residues in the CDR3.

The chain couples TRBV27 to TRBJ1-5; D is ambiguous. This CDR3 is built from 13 residues. The germline V and J ends were trimmed by 6 bases and 5 bases, with 11 bases remaining between them. Germline V gene sequence: CDR1 MNHEY, CDR2 SMNVEV (reference sequence). CDR3 loop: CASREGFHQPQHF. Written as DNA, the CDR3 is TGTGCCAGCAGGGAGGGATTCCATCAGCCCCAGCATTTT.

The chain joins TRBV7-2 to TRBJ2-7; perhaps TRBD1 as D (6 bases). V gave up 0 bases and J gave up 2 bases, with 11 bases separating them. The CDR3 extends over 15 amino acids. The germline gives CDR1 SGHTA, CDR2 FQGNSA. This CDR3 reads CASSLARQGTYEQYF. The CDR3 nucleotides are TGTGCCAGCAGCTTAGCCCGGCAGGGGACCTACGAGCAGTACTTC.

On this clone: In the same sample, other DNA sequences code for this CDR3. The chain carries TRBV5-1 and TRBJ2-1; the match to TRBD1 covers 8 bases. The germline CDR1 and CDR2 sequences are SGHRS and YFSETQ. The CDR3 covers 13 residues. The junction had 7 bases not matched to a gene; V was cut back by 5 bases and J by 9 bases. The CDR3 bases are TGCGCCAGCAGTTGGACAGGGCGGGTTGAGCAGTTCTTC. Amino acid sequence: CASSWTGRVEQFF.

This chain links TRBV18 with TRBJ2-7; D is possibly TRBD1 (6 bases). Germline lookup yields CDR1 KGHSH and CDR2 LQKENI. V was shortened by 4 bases and J by 2 bases, with 12 bases between the two germline ends. The CDR3 extends over 14 amino acids. CDR3 in DNA: TGTGCCAGCTCACTCTTACAGGGAGCCTACGAGCAGTACTTC. This encodes CASSLLQGAYEQYF.

The chain has TRBV7-9 and TRBJ1-1, with D possibly being TRBD1 (6 bases). The CDR3 runs 13 residues. Between the trimmed V and J ends, which lost 3 bases and 3 bases, there was a span of 8 bases. Germline-derived CDR1 and CDR2 are SEHNR and FQNEAQ (reference sequence). CDR3 coding DNA: TGTGCCAGCAGCTTCACAGGGTACACTGAAGCTTTCTTT. This translates into CASSFTGYTEAFF.